These 3 T cell receptor beta chains were all obtained from the same sample, sequenced in a study of response to subunit inactivated influenza vaccine. Each CDR3 protein gets one entry after TCRdb re-called the RT-PCR reads with MiXCR. The table shows a few hundred thousand distinct CDR3 sequences, with more than 10% occurring only once. Material: non-naive T cells sorted from PBMCs, obtained 14 to 15 days before vaccination. All receptors derive from a man aged 45-65 years who received an inactivated influenza vaccine.

The chain couples TRBV20-1 to TRBJ2-3, with D maybe TRBD2 (6 bases). CDR3 length: 14 residues. Between the trimmed V and J ends, which lost 0 bases and 8 bases, there was a span of 15 bases. Germline lookup yields CDR1 DFQATT and CDR2 SNEGSKA (reference sequence). CDR3 sequence: CSARDVDGSGTQYF. The CDR3 bases are TGCAGTGCTAGAGATGTCGACGGGAGTGGTACGCAGTATTTT.

This clonotype was counted many times. The chain combines TRBV3-1 with TRBJ2-3; unclear D gene. Germline loops: CDR1 LGHDT, CDR2 YNNKEL (reference sequence). Trimming shortened V by 1 base and J by 14 bases, and 10 bases separated the two germline ends. This CDR3 region has 11 residues. The CDR3 DNA sequence: TGTGCCAGCAGCCAAGGACCAAAGGGGTATTTT. The encoded protein is CASSQGPKGYF.

Note on this clonotype: Being one base from a much bigger clone, this may be a read error. J is TRBJ2-7 and V is TRBV12-3 or TRBV12-4; 7 nucleotides match TRBD1. The CDR3 sequence is 13 residues long. The CDR3 DNA sequence: TGTGCCTGCAGTTTCCAGGGGGCCTACGAGCAGTACTTC. This sequence encodes CACSFQGAYEQYF.